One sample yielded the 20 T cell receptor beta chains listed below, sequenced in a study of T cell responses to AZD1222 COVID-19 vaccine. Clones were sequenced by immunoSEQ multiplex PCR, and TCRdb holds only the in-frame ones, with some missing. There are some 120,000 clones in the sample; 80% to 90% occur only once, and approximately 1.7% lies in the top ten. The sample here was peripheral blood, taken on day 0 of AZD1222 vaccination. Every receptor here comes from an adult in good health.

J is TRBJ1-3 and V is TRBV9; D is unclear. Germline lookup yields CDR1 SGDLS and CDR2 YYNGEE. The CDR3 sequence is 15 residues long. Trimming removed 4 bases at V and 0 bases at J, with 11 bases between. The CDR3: CASSSQRFSGNTIYF. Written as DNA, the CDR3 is TGTGCCAGCAGCTCGCAAAGATTCTCTGGAAACACCATATATTTT.

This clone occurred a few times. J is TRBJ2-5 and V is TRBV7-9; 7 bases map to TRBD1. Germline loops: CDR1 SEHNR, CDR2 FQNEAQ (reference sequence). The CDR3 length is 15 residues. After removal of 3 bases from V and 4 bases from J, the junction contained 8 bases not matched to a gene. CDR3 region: CASSLGTVLSETQYF. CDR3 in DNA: TGTGCCAGCAGCTTGGGGACAGTCTTATCAGAGACCCAGTACTTC. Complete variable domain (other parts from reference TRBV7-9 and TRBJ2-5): DTGVSQNPRHKITKRGQNVTFRCDPISEHNRLYWYRQTLGQGPEFLTYFQNEAQLEKSRLLSDRFSAERPKGSFSTLEIQRTEQGDSAMYLCASSLGTVLSETQYFGPGTRLLVL.

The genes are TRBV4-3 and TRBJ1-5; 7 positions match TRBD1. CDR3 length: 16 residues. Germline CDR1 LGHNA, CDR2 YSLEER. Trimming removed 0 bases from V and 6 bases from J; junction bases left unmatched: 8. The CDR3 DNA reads TGCGCCAGCAGCCAAGATATGAGGGGGCGAGGTCAGCCCCAGCATTTT. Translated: CASSQDMRGRGQPQHF.

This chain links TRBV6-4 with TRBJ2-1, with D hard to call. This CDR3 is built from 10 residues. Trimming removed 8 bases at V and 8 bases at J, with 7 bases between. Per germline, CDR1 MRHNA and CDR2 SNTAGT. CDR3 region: CASRRDEQFF. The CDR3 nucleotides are TGTGCCAGCCGTAGGGATGAGCAGTTCTTC.

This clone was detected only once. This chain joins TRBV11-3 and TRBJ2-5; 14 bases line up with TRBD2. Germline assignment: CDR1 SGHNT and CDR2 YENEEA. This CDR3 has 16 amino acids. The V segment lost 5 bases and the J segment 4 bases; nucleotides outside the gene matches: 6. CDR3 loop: CASSRGLAGGGETQYF. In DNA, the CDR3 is TGTGCCAGCAGCCGAGGACTAGCGGGAGGTGGAGAGACCCAGTACTTC.

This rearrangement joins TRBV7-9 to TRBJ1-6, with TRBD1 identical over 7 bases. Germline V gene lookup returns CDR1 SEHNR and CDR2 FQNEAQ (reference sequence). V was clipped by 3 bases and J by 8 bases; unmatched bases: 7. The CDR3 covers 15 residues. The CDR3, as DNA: TGTGCCAGCAGCTTGGAGGGGGCGCCGCATTCACCCCTCCACTTT. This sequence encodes CASSLEGAPHSPLHF.

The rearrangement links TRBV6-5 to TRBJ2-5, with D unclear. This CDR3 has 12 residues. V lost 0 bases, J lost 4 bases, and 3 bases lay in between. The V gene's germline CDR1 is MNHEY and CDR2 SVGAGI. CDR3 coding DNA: TGTGCCAGCAGTTACTCTAGAGAGACCCAGTACTTC. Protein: CASSYSRETQYF.

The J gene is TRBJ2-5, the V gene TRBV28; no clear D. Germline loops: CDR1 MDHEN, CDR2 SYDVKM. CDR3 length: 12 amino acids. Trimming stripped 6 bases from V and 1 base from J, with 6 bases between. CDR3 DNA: TGTGCCAGCAGGGCCCTCCAAGAGACCCAGTACTTC. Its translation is CASRALQETQYF.

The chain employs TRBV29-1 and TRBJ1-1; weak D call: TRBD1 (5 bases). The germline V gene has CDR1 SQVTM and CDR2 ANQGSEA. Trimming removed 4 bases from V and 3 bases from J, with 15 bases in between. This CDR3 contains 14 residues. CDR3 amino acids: CSVVPRGADTEAFF. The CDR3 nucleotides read TGCAGCGTTGTACCCCGCGGGGCAGACACTGAAGCTTTCTTT.

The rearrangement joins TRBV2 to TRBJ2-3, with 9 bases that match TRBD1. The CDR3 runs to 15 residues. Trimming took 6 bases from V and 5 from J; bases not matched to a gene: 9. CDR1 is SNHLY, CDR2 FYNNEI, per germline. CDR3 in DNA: TGTGCCAGCAGACCCAGAACAGGGGGCGGAGATACGCAGTATTTT. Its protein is CASRPRTGGGDTQYF.

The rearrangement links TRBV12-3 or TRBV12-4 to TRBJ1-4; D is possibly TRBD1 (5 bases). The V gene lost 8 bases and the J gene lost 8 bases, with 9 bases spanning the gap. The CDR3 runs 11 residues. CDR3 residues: CASSRDEKLFF. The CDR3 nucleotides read TGTGCCAGCTCCAGGGACGAAAAACTGTTTTTT.

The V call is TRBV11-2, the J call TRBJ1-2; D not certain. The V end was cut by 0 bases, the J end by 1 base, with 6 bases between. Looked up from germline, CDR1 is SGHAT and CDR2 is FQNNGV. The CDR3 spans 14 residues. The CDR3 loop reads CASSLDLINYGYTF. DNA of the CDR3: TGTGCCAGCAGCTTAGACTTGATTAACTATGGCTACACCTTC.

CDR3 in amino acids: CASSLTGTGGTDTQYF. For the CDR3, the DNA is TGCGCCAGCAGCTTAACCGGGACAGGGGGCACAGATACGCAGTATTTT. The rearrangement joins TRBV5-1 to TRBJ2-3, with 10 bases identical to TRBD1. The V gene end was trimmed by 2 bases and the J gene end by 1 base; junction bases not matched to a gene: 4. The CDR3 totals 16 residues. Germline-derived CDR1 and CDR2 are SGHRS and YFSETQ.

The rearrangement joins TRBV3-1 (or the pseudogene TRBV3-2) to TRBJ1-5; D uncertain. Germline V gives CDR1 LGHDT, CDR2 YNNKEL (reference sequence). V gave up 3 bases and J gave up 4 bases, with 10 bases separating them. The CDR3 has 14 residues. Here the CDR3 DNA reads TGTGCCAGCAGCCAGGCGGCAGCTAATCAGCCCCAGCATTTT. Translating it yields CASSQAAANQPQHF.

The CDR3 bases are TGTGCCAGCAGCTTAGACAGAATTGAAACTGAAGCTTTCTTT. This codes for CASSLDRIETEAFF. V is TRBV7-9 and J is TRBJ1-1; no clear D gene. This CDR3 is built from 14 residues. V lost 1 base, J lost 5 bases, and 11 bases lay in between. In germline, CDR1 is SEHNR, CDR2 FQNEAQ (reference sequence).

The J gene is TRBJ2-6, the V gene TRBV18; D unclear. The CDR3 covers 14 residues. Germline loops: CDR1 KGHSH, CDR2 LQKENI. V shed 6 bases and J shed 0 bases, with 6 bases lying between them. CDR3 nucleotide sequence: TGTGCCAGCTCCATGGACTCTGGGGCCAACGTCCTGACTTTC. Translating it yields CASSMDSGANVLTF.

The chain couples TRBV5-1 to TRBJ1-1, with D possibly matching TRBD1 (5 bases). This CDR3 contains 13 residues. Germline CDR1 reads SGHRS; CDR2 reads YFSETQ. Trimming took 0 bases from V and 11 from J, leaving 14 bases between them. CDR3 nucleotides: TGCGCCAGCAGCTTGGAGGGTTTGGGGACGGCTTTCTTT. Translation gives CASSLEGLGTAFF.

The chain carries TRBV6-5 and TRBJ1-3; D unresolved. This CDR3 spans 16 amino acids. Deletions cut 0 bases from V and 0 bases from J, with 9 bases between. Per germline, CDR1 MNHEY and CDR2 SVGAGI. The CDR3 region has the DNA TGTGCCAGCAGTTACTCGAAGAGAGTCTCTGGAAACACCATATATTTT. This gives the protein CASSYSKRVSGNTIYF.

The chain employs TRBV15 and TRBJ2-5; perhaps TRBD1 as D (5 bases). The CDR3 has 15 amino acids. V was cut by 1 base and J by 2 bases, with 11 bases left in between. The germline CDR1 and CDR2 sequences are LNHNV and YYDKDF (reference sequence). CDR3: CATSRAPRAQETQYF. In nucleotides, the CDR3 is TGTGCCACCAGCAGAGCCCCCAGGGCTCAAGAGACCCAGTACTTC.

CDR3 sequence: CASSPHPGETQYF. CDR3 DNA: TGTGCCAGCAGCCCCCACCCTGGGGAGACCCAGTACTTC. The V and J genes are TRBV11-3 and TRBJ2-5; unclear D gene. The CDR3 sequence is 13 residues long. Germline V CDR1 and CDR2: SGHNT, YENEEA. V lost 5 bases, J lost 5 bases, and 12 bases lay in between.